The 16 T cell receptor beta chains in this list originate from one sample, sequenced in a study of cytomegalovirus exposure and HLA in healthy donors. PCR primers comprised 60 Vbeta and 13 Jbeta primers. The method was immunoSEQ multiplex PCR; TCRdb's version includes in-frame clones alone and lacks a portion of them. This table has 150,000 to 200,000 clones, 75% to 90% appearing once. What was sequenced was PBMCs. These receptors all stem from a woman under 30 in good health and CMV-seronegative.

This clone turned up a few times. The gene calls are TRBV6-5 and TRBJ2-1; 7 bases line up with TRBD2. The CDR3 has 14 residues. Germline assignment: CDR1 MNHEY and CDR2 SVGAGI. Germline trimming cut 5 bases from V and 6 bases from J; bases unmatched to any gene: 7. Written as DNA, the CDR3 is TGTGCCAGCAGTCGGGGGGACCATCGCAATGAGCAGTTCTTC. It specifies CASSRGDHRNEQFF.

DNA for the CDR3: TGTGCCAGCAGCCGGTGGACAGGGGGAGATGAAGCTTTCTTT. As protein: CASSRWTGGDEAFF. This chain joins TRBV14 and TRBJ1-1, with 10 bases matching TRBD1. Germline loops: CDR1 SGHDN, CDR2 FVKESK. V shed 4 bases, J shed 7 bases, and the junction held 6 bases outside the gene matches. The CDR3 runs to 14 residues.

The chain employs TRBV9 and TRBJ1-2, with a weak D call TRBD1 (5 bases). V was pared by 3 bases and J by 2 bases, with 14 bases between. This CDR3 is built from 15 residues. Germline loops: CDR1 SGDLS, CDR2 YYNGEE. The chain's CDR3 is CASSGPGDGNYGYTF. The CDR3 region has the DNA TGTGCCAGCAGCGGACCGGGGGACGGAAACTATGGCTACACCTTC.

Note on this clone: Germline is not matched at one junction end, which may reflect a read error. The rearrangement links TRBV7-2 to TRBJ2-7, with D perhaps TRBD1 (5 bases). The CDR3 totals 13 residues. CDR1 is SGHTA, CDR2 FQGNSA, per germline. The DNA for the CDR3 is TGTGCCAGCAGCTCCAGACAGTCCTACGGGCAGTACTTC. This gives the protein CASSSRQSYGQYF.

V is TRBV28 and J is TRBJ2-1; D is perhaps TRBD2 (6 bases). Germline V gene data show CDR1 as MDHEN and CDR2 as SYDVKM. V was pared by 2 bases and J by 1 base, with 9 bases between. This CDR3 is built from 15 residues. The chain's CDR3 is CASSLRGFSYNEQFF. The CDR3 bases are TGTGCCAGCAGTTTACGGGGGTTTTCCTACAATGAGCAGTTCTTC.

CDR3 nucleotide sequence: TGTGCCAGCAGCCGAGACAGGGAAAACACCATATATTTT. Translated: CASSRDRENTIYF. The rearrangement links TRBV28 to TRBJ1-3, with 7 bases fitting TRBD1. V shed 6 bases and J 6 bases; nucleotides not matched to a gene: 5. Germline V CDR1 and CDR2: MDHEN, SYDVKM. CDR3 length equals 13 residues.

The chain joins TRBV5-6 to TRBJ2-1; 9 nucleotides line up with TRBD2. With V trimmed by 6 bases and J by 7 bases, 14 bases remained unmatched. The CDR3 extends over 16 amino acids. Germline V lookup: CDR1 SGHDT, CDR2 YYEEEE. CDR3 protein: CASIPSSSGRRNEQFF. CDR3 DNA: TGTGCCAGCATCCCGTCGAGCAGCGGGAGGAGGAATGAGCAGTTCTTC.

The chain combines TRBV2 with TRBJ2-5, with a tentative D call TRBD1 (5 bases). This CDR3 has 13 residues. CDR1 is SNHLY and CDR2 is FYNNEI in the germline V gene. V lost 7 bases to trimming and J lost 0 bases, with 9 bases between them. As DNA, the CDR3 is TGTGCCAGCATCCAGGGCAACCAAGAGACCCAGTACTTC. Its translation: CASIQGNQETQYF.

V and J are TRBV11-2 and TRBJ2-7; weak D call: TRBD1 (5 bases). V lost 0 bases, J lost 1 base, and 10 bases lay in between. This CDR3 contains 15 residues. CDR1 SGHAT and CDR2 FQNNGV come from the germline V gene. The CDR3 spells CASSLERRVSYEQYF. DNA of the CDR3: TGTGCCAGCAGCTTAGAACGCAGGGTTTCCTACGAGCAGTACTTC.

The CDR3 nucleotides read TGTGCCAGCAGTCTTCTTCAGGGAGGGAGTTCACCCCTCCACTTT. Amino acids: CASSLLQGGSSPLHF. The chain links TRBV6-6 to TRBJ1-6; tentatively, D is TRBD1 (5 bases). CDR3 length: 15 amino acids. Per germline, CDR1 MNHNY and CDR2 SVGAGI (reference sequence). The V and J ends lost 5 bases and 9 bases respectively, with 17 bases between them.

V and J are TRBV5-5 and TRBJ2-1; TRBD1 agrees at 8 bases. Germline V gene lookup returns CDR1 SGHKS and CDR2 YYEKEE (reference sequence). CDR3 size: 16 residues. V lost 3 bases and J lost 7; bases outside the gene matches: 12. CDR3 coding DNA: TGTGCCAGCAGCTCCTCGACAGGGGAAAGCTTAAATGAGCAGTTCTTC. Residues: CASSSSTGESLNEQFF.

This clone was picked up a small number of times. CDR3 sequence (DNA): TGTGCCAGCAGTGAAGCATGGGGACTGACTTCTGGAAACACCATATATTTT. Its protein is CASSEAWGLTSGNTIYF. The chain couples TRBV6-1 to TRBJ1-3; D is perhaps TRBD1 (5 bases). The V and J ends lost 0 bases and 1 base respectively, with 13 bases between them. CDR1 and CDR2 from the germline V gene are MNHNS and SASEGT. The CDR3 spans 17 residues.

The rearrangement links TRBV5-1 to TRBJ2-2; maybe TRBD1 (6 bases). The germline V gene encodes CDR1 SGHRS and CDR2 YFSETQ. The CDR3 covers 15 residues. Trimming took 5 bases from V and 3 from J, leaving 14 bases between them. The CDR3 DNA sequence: TGCGCCAGCAGTCGCGGCGCAGGGGACACCGGGGAGCTGTTTTTT. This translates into CASSRGAGDTGELFF.

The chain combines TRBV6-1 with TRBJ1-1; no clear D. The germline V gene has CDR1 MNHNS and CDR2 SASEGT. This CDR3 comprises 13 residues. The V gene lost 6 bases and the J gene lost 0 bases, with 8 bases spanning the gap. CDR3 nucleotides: TGTGCCAGCAGGCGAGAACTGAACACTGAAGCTTTCTTT. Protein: CASRRELNTEAFF.

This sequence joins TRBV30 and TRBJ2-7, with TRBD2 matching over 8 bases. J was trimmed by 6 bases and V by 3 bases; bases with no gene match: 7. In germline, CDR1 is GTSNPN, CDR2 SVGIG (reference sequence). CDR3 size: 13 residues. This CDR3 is CAWSREGGIEQYF. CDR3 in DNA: TGTGCCTGGAGCCGGGAGGGGGGTATCGAGCAGTACTTC.

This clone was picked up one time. The CDR3 DNA reads as TGTGCCAGCAGCCCTGGGGGGGAGATTGGAAACACCATATATTTT. It codes for CASSPGGEIGNTIYF. The chain recombines TRBV9 with TRBJ1-3, with D possibly being TRBD1 (5 bases). V lost 4 bases, J lost 3 bases, and 14 bases lay in between. Germline V gene sequence: CDR1 SGDLS, CDR2 YYNGEE. The CDR3 consists of 15 residues.